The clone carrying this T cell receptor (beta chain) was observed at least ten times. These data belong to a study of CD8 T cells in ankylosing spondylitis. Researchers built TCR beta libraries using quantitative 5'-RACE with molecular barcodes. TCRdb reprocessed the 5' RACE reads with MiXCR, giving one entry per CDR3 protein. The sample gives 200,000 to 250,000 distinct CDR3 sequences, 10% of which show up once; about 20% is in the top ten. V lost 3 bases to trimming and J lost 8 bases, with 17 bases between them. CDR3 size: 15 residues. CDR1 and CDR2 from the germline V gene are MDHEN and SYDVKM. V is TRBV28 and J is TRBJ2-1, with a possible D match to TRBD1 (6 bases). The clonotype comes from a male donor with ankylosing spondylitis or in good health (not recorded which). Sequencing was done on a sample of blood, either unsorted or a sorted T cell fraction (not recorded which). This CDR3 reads CASSLSGQNIHEQFF. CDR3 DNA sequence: TGTGCCAGCAGTTTGTCTGGACAGAATATCCATGAGCAGTTCTTC.